These 31 T cell receptor beta chains were sequenced from one sample in a study of neurological immune-mediated disorders. MiXCR, run by TCRdb on the 5' RACE reads, gives a single entry per CDR3 protein. The table records tens of thousands of distinct CDR3 sequences, roughly 10% of them present only once. The time point is: longitudinal time-point 1 (baseline). Sequencing was done on a sample of PBMCs. The receptor source for this set is a man aged 25 to 45 in good health.

In its sample, this clonotype was seen a few times. CDR3 DNA sequence: TGTGCCAGCAGCCTTGTCTCTGGCGGGAGGTTGGACAGGCCAGATACGCAGTATTTT. This gives the protein CASSLVSGGRLDRPDTQYF. This chain joins TRBV7-2 and TRBJ2-3, with D possibly matching TRBD2 (8 bases). V lost 5 bases to trimming and J lost 4 bases, with 28 bases between them. Germline V lookup: CDR1 SGHTA, CDR2 FQGNSA. CDR3 size: 19 residues. Looking up the rest from reference TRBV7-2 and TRBJ2-3 gives the full variable domain: GAGVSQSPSNKVTEKGKDVELRCDPISGHTALYWYRQSLGQGLEFLIYFQGNSAPDKSGLPSDRFSAERTGGSVSTLTIQRTQQEDSAVYLCASSLVSGGRLDRPDTQYFGPGTRLTVL.

There are many counts of this clonotype. The chain employs TRBV3-1 and TRBJ2-7; D is undetermined. V was shortened by 3 bases and J by 5 bases, with 8 bases between the two germline ends. Germline lookup yields CDR1 LGHDT and CDR2 YNNKEL (reference sequence). The CDR3 has 12 amino acids. The CDR3 sequence is CASSQFSNEQYF. CDR3 DNA sequence: TGTGCCAGCAGCCAGTTCTCGAACGAGCAGTACTTC.

This clonotype occurred many times. The V and J genes are TRBV6-4 and TRBJ1-1; 7 nucleotides agree with TRBD1. This CDR3 spans 15 amino acids. Germline V CDR1 and CDR2: MRHNA, SNTAGT. V trimming: 7 bases; J trimming: 2 bases; junction bases outside the gene matches: 10. The CDR3 nucleotides read TGTGCCAGCAAAGAGTGGGCAGGGGGTAACACTGAAGCTTTCTTT. It yields the protein CASKEWAGGNTEAFF.

V usage is TRBV29-1 and J usage is TRBJ2-1; the D is unclear. The CDR3 extends over 14 amino acids. The germline CDR1 and CDR2 sequences are SQVTM and ANQGSEA. Trimming took 4 bases from V and 0 from J, leaving 10 bases between them. This chain's CDR3 is CSVVPGSSYNEQFF. The CDR3 nucleotides read TGCAGCGTTGTACCTGGAAGCTCCTACAATGAGCAGTTCTTC.

This clonotype has ten or more counts. The rearrangement links TRBV14 to TRBJ1-1; no firm D call. V shed 0 bases and J shed 10 bases, with 9 bases lying between them. The CDR3 has 12 residues. Germline V CDR1 and CDR2: SGHDN, FVKESK. CDR3 sequence: CASSQDRLRAFF. Here the CDR3 DNA reads TGTGCCAGCAGCCAAGACAGGTTGAGAGCTTTCTTT.

The gene calls are TRBV9 and TRBJ2-3; no reliable D call. The CDR3 consists of 14 residues. CDR1 is SGDLS and CDR2 is YYNGEE in the germline V gene. Trimming removed 0 bases at V and 1 base at J, with 6 bases between. The CDR3 loop is CASSVAVGTDTQYF. CDR3 DNA sequence: TGTGCCAGCAGCGTAGCAGTAGGCACAGATACGCAGTATTTT.

This clonotype came up many times. This chain uses TRBV4-1 with TRBJ2-3, with TRBD1 matching 7 bases. J lost 3 bases, V lost 6 bases, and 9 bases had no gene match. Germline loops: CDR1 MGHRA, CDR2 YSYEKL. The CDR3 has 15 amino acids. CDR3 sequence (DNA): TGCGCCAGCAGACACGACAGGGATGGTACAGATACGCAGTATTTT. Its translation is CASRHDRDGTDTQYF.

Only a few counts were recorded for this clonotype. The V and J genes are TRBV24-1 and TRBJ2-1; 13 positions agree with TRBD2. Germline V gives CDR1 KGHDR, CDR2 SFDVKD. The CDR3 contains 16 residues. Unmatched junction bases numbered 3, after V lost 1 base and J lost 7 bases. CDR3 protein: CATSDLTSGRENEQFF. CDR3 coding DNA: TGTGCCACCAGTGATTTAACTAGCGGGAGGGAAAATGAGCAGTTCTTC.

This clonotype was counted at least ten times. The chain employs TRBV28 and TRBJ2-7; possibly TRBD2 for D (5 bases). The V and J ends lost 7 bases and 3 bases respectively, with 16 bases between them. Germline CDR1 is MDHEN and CDR2 is SYDVKM. The CDR3 loop spans 14 amino acids. The DNA for the CDR3 is TGTGCCAGCACCCGGGTCGGACTCGTCTACGAGCAGTACTTC. Amino acids: CASTRVGLVYEQYF.

This clonotype came up many times. This sequence joins TRBV6-4 and TRBJ2-1, with D tentatively TRBD2 (6 bases). This CDR3 spans 11 amino acids. V was trimmed by 10 bases and J by 10 bases, leaving 14 bases between them. The germline V gene has CDR1 MRHNA and CDR2 SNTAGT. CDR3 nucleotide sequence: TGTGCCACCTCCGCCGGGAGCGAGCAGTTCTTC. Amino acids: CATSAGSEQFF.

This clonotype was observed at least ten times. The chain combines TRBV14 with TRBJ2-3; D remains ambiguous. The CDR3 has 14 amino acids. Germline CDR1 reads SGHDN; CDR2 reads FVKESK. V lost 4 bases, J lost 6 bases, and 14 bases lay in between. CDR3 in DNA: TGTGCCAGCAGCCGCCTCTCGACTGGGGATACGCAGTATTTT. It specifies CASSRLSTGDTQYF.

A remark on this clonotype: This may come from a read error, since a much larger clone is one base off. V and J are TRBV5-1 and TRBJ1-1, with a weak D call TRBD1 (5 bases). This CDR3 has 15 amino acids. The germline V and J ends were trimmed by 3 bases and 1 base, with 13 bases remaining between them. Germline lookup yields CDR1 SGHRS and CDR2 YFSETQ. CDR3 amino acids: CASSWGEARNTEAFF. CDR3 nucleotide sequence: TGCGCCAGCAGCTGGGGGGAAGCCCGGAACACTGAAGCTTTCTTT.

This clonotype was observed at least ten times. V usage is TRBV5-1 and J usage is TRBJ2-2, with D perhaps TRBD1 (6 bases). Between the trimmed V and J ends, which lost 0 bases and 6 bases, there was a span of 12 bases. CDR1 is SGHRS and CDR2 is YFSETQ in the germline V gene. CDR3 size: 15 residues. CDR3 residues: CASSLGSGAAGELFF. The CDR3 bases are TGCGCCAGCAGCTTGGGGTCAGGGGCGGCCGGGGAGCTGTTTTTT.

The sample holds many counts of this clonotype. This chain links TRBV4-1 with TRBJ2-1; no firm D call. Germline V CDR1 and CDR2: MGHRA, YSYEKL. With 4 bases removed from V and 0 bases from J, the gap between germline ends came to 13 bases. CDR3 length equals 16 residues. The CDR3, as DNA: TGCGCCAGCAGCCTCACACCCCCTAGCTCCTACAATGAGCAGTTCTTC. Protein: CASSLTPPSSYNEQFF.

The table lists this clonotype with many counts. The chain uses TRBV7-2 and TRBJ1-5; 7 positions agree with TRBD1. CDR3 size: 15 residues. CDR1 and CDR2 from the germline V gene are SGHTA and FQGNSA. After removal of 1 base from V and 6 bases from J, the junction contained 6 bases not matched to a gene. CDR3 amino acids: CASSLGQGGGQPQHF. The CDR3 DNA sequence: TGTGCCAGCAGCTTAGGACAGGGCGGCGGTCAGCCCCAGCATTTT.

This clonotype was found many times. This rearrangement joins TRBV7-8 to TRBJ2-7; 12 bases are a match to TRBD2. The ends lost 5 bases at V and 0 bases at J; junction bases unmatched: 5. This CDR3 comprises 16 residues. Germline CDR1 is SGHVS and CDR2 is FQNEAQ. The CDR3 reads CASSIRTSGTSYEQYF. Written as DNA, the CDR3 is TGTGCCAGCAGCATCCGGACTAGCGGGACCTCCTACGAGCAGTACTTC.

This clonotype has ten or more counts. This sequence joins TRBV14 and TRBJ2-1; TRBD1 might be the D (6 bases). The germline V gene has CDR1 SGHDN and CDR2 FVKESK. Trimming removed 4 bases from V and 8 bases from J, with 9 bases in between. The CDR3 has 12 amino acids. The CDR3 spells CASSPQGYEQFF. Written as DNA, the CDR3 is TGTGCCAGCAGCCCACAGGGATATGAGCAGTTCTTC.

This clonotype was observed at least ten times. The chain carries TRBV30 and TRBJ2-2, with D perhaps TRBD2 (6 bases). Germline V gene sequence: CDR1 GTSNPN, CDR2 SVGIG (reference sequence). Deletions cut 0 bases from V and 1 base from J, with 18 bases between. There are 18 residues in the CDR3. The CDR3 nucleotides read TGTGCCTGGAGTGTACGCCTCACGGGAGAGTTGAACACCGGGGAGCTGTTTTTT. It is translated as CAWSVRLTGELNTGELFF.

This clonotype has just a few counts. This chain connects TRBV24-1 to TRBJ2-1; 7 bases line up with TRBD2. The V gene end was trimmed by 2 bases and the J gene end by 1 base; junction bases not matched to a gene: 7. The CDR3 is made up of 17 amino acids. The germline gives CDR1 KGHDR, CDR2 SFDVKD. The CDR3 sequence is CATSDSGGRGSYNEQFF. The CDR3, as DNA: TGTGCCACCAGTGATTCCGGAGGGCGGGGGTCCTACAATGAGCAGTTCTTC.

This clonotype has ten or more counts. This chain links TRBV20-1 with TRBJ2-5, with 9 positions matching TRBD2. There are 14 residues in the CDR3. The germline V gene has CDR1 DFQATT and CDR2 SNEGSKA (reference sequence). The trim removed 1 base at V and 5 bases at J, leaving 5 bases unmatched. The CDR3 sequence: CSARVLAGVETQYF. The CDR3 DNA is TGCAGTGCTAGAGTGTTAGCGGGAGTGGAGACCCAGTACTTC.

Notes on this clonotype: This clone may be a read error of a much larger clone one base away. This sequence joins TRBV27 and TRBJ1-4; D gene unclear. The CDR3 is 14 amino acids. Germline lookup yields CDR1 MNHEY and CDR2 SMNVEV (reference sequence). This CDR3 is CTSSLGRMEEKLFF. The CDR3, as DNA: TGTACCAGCAGTTTAGGGCGGATGGAAGAAAAACTGTTTTTT.

The sample holds many counts of this clonotype. The V and J genes are TRBV7-2 and TRBJ2-7; TRBD2 matches 11 bases. Germline V CDR1 and CDR2: SGHTA, FQGNSA. CDR3 length: 15 amino acids. V gave up 3 bases and J gave up 3 bases; unmatched junction bases: 4. CDR3 nucleotide sequence: TGTGCCAGCAGCTTCGACCTAGCGGGGGGCTACGAGCAGTACTTC. Amino acids: CASSFDLAGGYEQYF.

This clonotype was recorded at least ten times. V usage is TRBV5-1 and J usage is TRBJ2-3; 11 positions agree with TRBD2. Germline assignment: CDR1 SGHRS and CDR2 YFSETQ. The CDR3 is 15 residues long. V was pared by 2 bases and J by 5 bases, with 4 bases of the junction left unmatched. The DNA of the CDR3 is TGCGCCAGCAGCTTTCGACTAGCGGGATTAGATACGCAGTATTTT. Translating gives CASSFRLAGLDTQYF.

This clonotype was observed at least ten times. The rearrangement uses TRBV3-1 and TRBJ2-1; 10 nucleotides align to TRBD2. In germline, CDR1 is LGHDT, CDR2 YNNKEL (reference sequence). The CDR3 covers 15 residues. With 1 base clipped from V and 9 bases from J, the junction kept 6 bases outside the gene matches. The CDR3, as DNA: TGTGCCAGCAGCCAAGGTACGGCTAGCGGGAGTGAGCAGTTCTTC. Its translation: CASSQGTASGSEQFF.

This clonotype occurred many times. J is TRBJ2-1 and V is TRBV28; 8 nucleotides align to TRBD1. The CDR3 is 17 residues long. Germline values: CDR1 MDHEN, CDR2 SYDVKM. Unmatched junction bases numbered 13, after V lost 5 bases and J lost 4 bases. For the CDR3, the DNA is TGTGCCAGCAGTCCCTGGACAGGGCCATTCGAATACAATGAGCAGTTCTTC. This encodes CASSPWTGPFEYNEQFF.

This clonotype was seen ten or more times. V is TRBV20-1 and J is TRBJ2-1, with 10 bases identical to TRBD2. The CDR3 runs 15 residues. Germline V CDR1 and CDR2: DFQATT, SNEGSKA (reference sequence). J was trimmed by 7 bases and V by 4 bases; bases with no gene match: 10. The CDR3 here is CSAILPGLASNEQFF. As DNA, the CDR3 is TGCAGTGCTATACTCCCGGGACTAGCGTCGAATGAGCAGTTCTTC.

The sample holds many counts of this clonotype. The chain combines TRBV29-1 with TRBJ2-7, with D perhaps TRBD2 (6 bases). Germline V gene data show CDR1 as SQVTM and CDR2 as ANQGSEA. The germline V and J ends were trimmed by 0 bases and 4 bases, with 10 bases remaining between them. The CDR3 runs 13 residues. CDR3 in amino acids: CSVEDGGAYEQYF. CDR3 nucleotide sequence: TGCAGCGTTGAAGATGGAGGGGCGTACGAGCAGTACTTC.

This clonotype is medium-sized by share. The chain combines TRBV5-1 with TRBJ2-2; TRBD2 matches at 15 bases. V shed 4 bases and J 7 bases; nucleotides not matched to a gene: 8. The length of the CDR3 is 17 residues. CDR1 and CDR2 from the germline V gene are SGHRS and YFSETQ. In DNA form, the CDR3 reads TGCGCCAGCAGCCCTGGACTAGCGGGAGGGCCCGTCGGGGAGCTGTTTTTT. Amino acids: CASSPGLAGGPVGELFF.

This clonotype was seen at least ten times. Written as DNA, the CDR3 is TGTGCCAGCAGCTTAGAGCCGGAAATTAGCACAGATACGCAGTATTTT. This sequence encodes CASSLEPEISTDTQYF. The chain has TRBV7-2 and TRBJ2-3; D not certain. Germline V gene lookup returns CDR1 SGHTA and CDR2 FQGNSA. The CDR3 spans 16 residues. Between the trimmed V and J ends, which lost 1 base and 0 bases, there was a span of 11 bases.

At least ten counts were recorded for this clonotype. V gene TRBV5-1 combines with J gene TRBJ1-2; D might be TRBD1 (5 bases). V lost 4 bases, J lost 4 bases, and 11 bases lay in between. CDR1 SGHRS and CDR2 YFSETQ come from the germline V gene. The CDR3 consists of 13 residues. The CDR3 spells CASSLDSPYGYTF. In nucleotides, the CDR3 is TGCGCCAGCAGCCTTGACAGCCCCTATGGCTACACCTTC.

This clonotype was observed at least ten times. The chain combines TRBV5-1 with TRBJ2-7, with D tentatively TRBD1 or TRBD2 (5 bases each). V gave up 3 bases and J gave up 0 bases, with 7 bases separating them. Looked up from germline, CDR1 is SGHRS and CDR2 is YFSETQ. CDR3 length equals 13 residues. The CDR3 loop reads CASSWDGSYEQYF. The CDR3, as DNA: TGCGCCAGCAGCTGGGACGGCTCCTACGAGCAGTACTTC.